This T cell receptor (beta chain) is from a study of blood T cell repertoires in COVID-19. Clones were read by immunoSEQ multiplex PCR, and TCRdb kept only the in-frame ones, dropping some. The sample lists over 350,000 clones, 87% occurring once. Germline V CDR1 and CDR2: LNHDA, SQIVND (reference sequence). Trimming at V came to 8 bases and at J to 2 bases, leaving 6 bases not matched to a gene. The CDR3 runs to 13 residues. This receptor was identified in a woman aged 18-29 years with acute COVID-19. Sequenced input: PBMCs or T cells enriched from blood (not recorded which). This chain links TRBV19 with TRBJ2-7; 7 bases are shared with TRBD1. The CDR3 region has the DNA TGTGCCAGTCGAGGACAGGTACCCTACGAGCAGTACTTC. Amino acids: CASRGQVPYEQYF.